The T cell receptor (beta chain) under discussion was sequenced for a study of early T cells in non-severe SARS-CoV-2 infection. In the study overall: Chains stayed unpaired after sequencing of bulk RNA from unsorted whole blood. Study results and limitations: VDJdb matching favored anti-spike CD8 responses, missing private and CD4 specificities.

This CDR3 is built from 13 residues. With 7 bases clipped from V and 7 bases from J, the junction kept 8 bases outside the gene matches. CDR1 is ENHRY, CDR2 SYGVKD, per germline. Individual cDNA molecules were tagged with unique molecular identifiers, the study reported. TCRdb re-analysed the 5' RACE reads in MiXCR, keeping a single row per CDR3 protein. This sample has 45,000 or so distinct CDR3 sequences, with 20% to 25% found just once. As concerns this clonotype: Its antigen is unidentified.

Sequenced here: whole blood, sampled at baseline. The clonotype comes from an adult who was a healthcare worker with PCR-confirmed SARS-CoV-2 infection or an uninfected control (not recorded which). The V gene is TRBV10-3, the J gene TRBJ2-7; TRBD1 aligns across 9 bases. The DNA for the CDR3 is TGTGCCATCAAGGGACAGGGTAACTTGGAGCAGTACTTC. It is translated as CAIKGQGNLEQYF.